This T cell receptor (beta chain) was observed in a study of human T cells and chemical hapten exposure. The CDR3 is 17 residues long. Germline trimming cut 1 base from V and 3 bases from J; bases unmatched to any gene: 8. Germline V lookup: CDR1 SGHDN, CDR2 FVKESK. The time point was: patch test 1, 2 weeks after DPC sensitization. Noted treatment: therapeutic diphenylcyclopropenone sensitization with weekly scalp DPC. TCRdb passed the RACE reads through MiXCR, listing each CDR3 protein once. The sample has roughly 160,000 distinct CDR3 sequences, approximately 14% seen once; the top ten hold 1.5% to 2%. This clonotype appeared many times.

This chain uses TRBV14 with TRBJ2-1; 8 nucleotides line up with TRBD1. The TCR was taken from a woman aged 25 to 39 with alopecia areata. Some clones in this sample may be carry-over from other donors' samples. The input for sequencing was whole blood, taken in connection with sensitization to the hapten diphenylcyclopropenone (DPC). CDR3 residues: CASSQVGPGQVYNEQFF. Here the CDR3 DNA reads TGTGCCAGCAGCCAAGTCGGCCCGGGACAGGTCTACAATGAGCAGTTCTTC.